This T cell receptor (beta chain) was profiled in a study of blood T cell repertoires in COVID-19. Study context: Whether acute or convalescent, the COVID-19 samples came from the United States, Italy and Spain. The analysed material was cDNA or gDNA that came from T cells, B-cell-depleted T cells, or PBMCs.

The authors' processing: Researchers report that nucleated cell counts were estimated from reference gene primer amplification. Profiled with immunoSEQ multiplex PCR; TCRdb holds only in-frame clones, not every one. Clonal size and the V and J genes are those of that table, whereas D and trimming came from the DNA. This sample yields 160,000 or so clones, of which around 85% are seen a single time; under 4.5% belongs to the top ten. From germline, CDR1 is MNHNY and CDR2 SVGAGI (reference sequence). Deletions cut 6 bases from V and 8 bases from J, with 19 bases between. The CDR3 is made up of 14 amino acids.

Material: peripheral blood. This chain uses TRBV6-6 with TRBJ1-1; D is ambiguous. The clonotype originates from a woman in her seventies with acute or convalescent COVID-19. The CDR3 protein is CASSPGGRLAEAFF. DNA of the CDR3: TGTGCCAGCAGCCCTGGTGGGCGTCTCGCGGAAGCTTTCTTT.